A selection of T cell receptor beta chains follows, all from one sample in a study of blood T cell repertoires in COVID-19. Clones were read by immunoSEQ multiplex PCR, and TCRdb kept only the in-frame ones, dropping some. The sample has over 250,000 clones, around 82% seen once. The sample comprised peripheral blood. These receptors originate from a woman aged 50 to 60 who had recovered from COVID-19. Each CDR3 is given without its conserved first and last residue. Only part of the rows carry a size: once, few, many, or a class if the clone is expanded.

TRBV27,.,TRBJ1-1,ASRGVAEAF
TRBV16,.,TRBJ2-5,ASSQSAVQIQETQY
TRBV4-3,.,TRBJ2-3,ASSQGREDTQY
TRBV9,.,TRBJ2-7,ASSVSGTRDEQY
TRBV7-9,.,TRBJ2-1,ASSLALIGLAGFYNEQF
TRBV6-2/TRBV6-3,.,TRBJ2-1,ASSYSRAGGLEQF
TRBV4-2,.,TRBJ2-2,ASSQRTGMANTGELF
TRBV28,.,TRBJ1-5,ASSLTGTGGLPQH
TRBV9,.,TRBJ2-7,ASSVAGGQGYEQY
TRBV7-6,.,TRBJ2-7,ASSTRGGRNEQY
TRBV28,.,TRBJ2-2,ASSLSLGELF
TRBV27,once,TRBJ2-1,AISRDRGGNRYNEQF
TRBV9,.,TRBJ2-7,ASSVGQGPAYEQY
TRBV5-1,.,TRBJ1-6,ASSLDGTGISPLH
TRBV9,.,TRBJ1-1,ASSPRGGHTEAF
TRBV11-1,.,TRBJ1-2,ASSSRDSPYGYT
TRBV28,.,TRBJ1-2,ATLEAGQGYGYGYT
TRBV6-1,.,TRBJ2-7,ASSESKTSGLTYEQY
TRBV2,.,TRBJ2-7,ASSEGGFYEQY
TRBV7-3,.,TRBJ1-1,ASSLKGGGRNTEAF
TRBV5-4,once,TRBJ2-7,ASSPGGLAGGEQY
TRBV5-8,.,TRBJ2-2,ASSPRQVTGELF
TRBV6-5,.,TRBJ1-1,ASSRGAGNTEAF
TRBV7-8,.,TRBJ2-2,ASSLNGQGLTGELF
TRBV4-1,.,TRBJ1-1,ASSQPGRRANTEAF
TRBV4-3,.,TRBJ2-1,ASSQAFDSDFKVQF
TRBV11-2,.,TRBJ2-7,ASSRNRVYEQY
TRBV5-1,.,TRBJ2-1,ASSSPGQPYEQF
TRBV27,.,TRBJ2-7,ASSPRGGLYEQY
TRBV28,.,TRBJ1-4,ASRETGNEKLF
TRBV6-5,.,TRBJ2-7,ASSYSTSGGANEQY
TRBV28,few,TRBJ1-1,ASRPEERRNTEAF
TRBV28,.,TRBJ2-7,ASKDRAYEQY
TRBV7-9,.,TRBJ2-5,ASSPRERTSEGETQY
TRBV2,.,TRBJ1-1,ASRSEGATEAF
TRBV6-4,once,TRBJ2-3,ASSDEAGGGTDTQY
TRBV30,.,TRBJ1-1,AWSQGSSEAF
TRBV5-4,few,TRBJ2-2,ASSLAEGGTGELF
TRBV4-2,few,TRBJ2-7,ASSQQRETPYEQY
TRBV19,.,TRBJ1-3,ASSTGTGRPGNTIY
TRBV5-5,.,TRBJ2-5,ASSSSRGETQY
TRBV6-5,.,TRBJ2-7,ASSRGRANEQY
TRBV6-4,.,TRBJ2-1,ASSDLGSGQHNEQF
TRBV28,.,TRBJ2-7,ASSRTRQGSASSYEQY
TRBV19,.,TRBJ2-5,ASSIGQAGETQY
TRBV9,.,TRBJ1-2,ASSVARDNYGYT
TRBV10-3,.,TRBJ2-7,AISEISGNSYEQY
TRBV28,.,TRBJ1-2,ASSLEAGAQGYT
TRBV18,.,TRBJ1-4,ASSPDTPEKLF
TRBV7-7,.,TRBJ2-7,ASSLGTASSGSYEQY
TRBV7-2,.,TRBJ1-5,ASSLRQGLNQPQH
TRBV19,.,TRBJ2-1,ASTGQGLPNEQF
TRBV6-5,once,TRBJ1-2,ASSYQQGEGYGYT
TRBV7-2,.,TRBJ1-4,ASSLNGGADEKLF